This T cell receptor beta chain emerged from a study of control samples from healthy donors and cancer patients. CDR3 size: 15 residues. The germline gives CDR1 SGHRS, CDR2 YFSETQ. J lost 4 bases, V lost 2 bases, and 7 bases had no gene match. Repertoires were generated with immunoSEQ multiplex PCR, while TCRdb's copy carries only in-frame clones and drops some. The sample has around 250,000 clones; more than 65% are singletons. The sample consisted of PBMCs. This clonotype was sampled from a woman in her sixties with lung cancer. V gene TRBV5-1 combines with J gene TRBJ2-7; 9 nucleotides line up with TRBD1. This chain's CDR3 is CASSFSTTGGYEQYF. The CDR3 region has the DNA TGCGCCAGCAGCTTCAGTACGACAGGGGGGTACGAGCAGTACTTC.